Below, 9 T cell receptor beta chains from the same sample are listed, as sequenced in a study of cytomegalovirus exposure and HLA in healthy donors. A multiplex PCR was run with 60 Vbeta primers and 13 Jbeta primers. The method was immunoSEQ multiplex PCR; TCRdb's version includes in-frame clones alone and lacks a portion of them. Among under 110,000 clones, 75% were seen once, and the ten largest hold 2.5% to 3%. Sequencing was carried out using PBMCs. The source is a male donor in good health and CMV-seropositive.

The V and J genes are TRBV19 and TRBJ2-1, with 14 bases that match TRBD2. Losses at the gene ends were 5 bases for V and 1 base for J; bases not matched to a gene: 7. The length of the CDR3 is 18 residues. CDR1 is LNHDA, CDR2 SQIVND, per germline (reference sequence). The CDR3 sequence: CASSAGTSGSTSYNEQFF. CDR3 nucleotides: TGTGCCAGTAGTGCGGGGACTAGCGGGAGTACTTCCTACAATGAGCAGTTCTTC.

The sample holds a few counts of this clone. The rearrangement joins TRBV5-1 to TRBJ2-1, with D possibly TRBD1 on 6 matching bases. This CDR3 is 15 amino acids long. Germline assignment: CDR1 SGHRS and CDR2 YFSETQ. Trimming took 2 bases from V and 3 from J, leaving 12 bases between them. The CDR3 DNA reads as TGCGCCAGCAGCTTACAACAGGGAAACTACAATGAGCAGTTCTTC. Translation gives CASSLQQGNYNEQFF. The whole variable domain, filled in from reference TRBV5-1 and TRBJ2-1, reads KAGVTQTPRYLIKTRGQQVTLSCSPISGHRSVSWYQQTPGQGLQFLFEYFSETQRNKGNFPGRFSGRQFSNSRSEMNVSTLELGDSALYLCASSLQQGNYNEQFFGPGTRLTVL.

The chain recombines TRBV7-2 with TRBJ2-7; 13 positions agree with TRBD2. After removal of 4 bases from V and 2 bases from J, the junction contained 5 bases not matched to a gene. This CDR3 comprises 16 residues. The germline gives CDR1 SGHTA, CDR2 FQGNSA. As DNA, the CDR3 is TGTGCCAGCAGCTACGGACTAGCGGGAGATCCCTACGAGCAGTACTTC. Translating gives CASSYGLAGDPYEQYF. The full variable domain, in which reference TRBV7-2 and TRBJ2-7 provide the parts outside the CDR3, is GAGVSQSPSNKVTEKGKDVELRCDPISGHTALYWYRQSLGQGLEFLIYFQGNSAPDKSGLPSDRFSAERTGGSVSTLTIQRTQQEDSAVYLCASSYGLAGDPYEQYFGPGTRLTVT.

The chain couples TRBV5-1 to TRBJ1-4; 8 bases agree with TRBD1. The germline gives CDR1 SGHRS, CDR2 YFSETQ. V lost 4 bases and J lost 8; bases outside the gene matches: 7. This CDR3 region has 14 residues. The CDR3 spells CASSIDRGGEKLFF. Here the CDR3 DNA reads TGCGCCAGCAGCATCGACAGGGGTGGCGAAAAACTGTTTTTT.

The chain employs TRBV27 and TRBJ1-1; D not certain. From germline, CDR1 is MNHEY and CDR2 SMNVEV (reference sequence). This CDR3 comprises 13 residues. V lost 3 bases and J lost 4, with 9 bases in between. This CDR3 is CASSFSAVTEAFF. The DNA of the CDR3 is TGTGCCAGCAGTTTTTCTGCGGTCACTGAAGCTTTCTTT.

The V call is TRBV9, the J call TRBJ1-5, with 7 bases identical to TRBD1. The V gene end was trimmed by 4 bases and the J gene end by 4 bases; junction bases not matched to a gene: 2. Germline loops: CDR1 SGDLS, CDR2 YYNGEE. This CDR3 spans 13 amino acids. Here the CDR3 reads CASSPQGNQPQHF. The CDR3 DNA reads TGTGCCAGCAGCCCACAGGGGAATCAGCCCCAGCATTTT.

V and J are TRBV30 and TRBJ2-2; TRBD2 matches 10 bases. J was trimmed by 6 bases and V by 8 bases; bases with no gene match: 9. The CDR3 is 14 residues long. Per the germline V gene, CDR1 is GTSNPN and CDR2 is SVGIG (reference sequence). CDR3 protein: CALPSGSFSGELFF. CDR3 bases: TGTGCCCTACCTAGCGGGAGTTTTTCCGGGGAGCTGTTTTTT.

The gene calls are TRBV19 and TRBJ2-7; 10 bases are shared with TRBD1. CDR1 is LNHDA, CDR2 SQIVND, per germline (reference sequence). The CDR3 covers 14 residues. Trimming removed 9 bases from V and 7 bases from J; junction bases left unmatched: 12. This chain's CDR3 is CASHGTGVTEEQYF. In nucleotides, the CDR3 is TGTGCCAGCCACGGGACAGGGGTGACGGAAGAGCAGTACTTC.

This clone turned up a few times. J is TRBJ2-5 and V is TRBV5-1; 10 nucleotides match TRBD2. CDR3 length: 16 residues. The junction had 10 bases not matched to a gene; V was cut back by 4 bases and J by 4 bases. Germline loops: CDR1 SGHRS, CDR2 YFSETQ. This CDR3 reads CASSTTRASGRETQYF. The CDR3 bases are TGCGCCAGCAGCACGACTAGGGCTAGCGGGAGAGAGACCCAGTACTTC.